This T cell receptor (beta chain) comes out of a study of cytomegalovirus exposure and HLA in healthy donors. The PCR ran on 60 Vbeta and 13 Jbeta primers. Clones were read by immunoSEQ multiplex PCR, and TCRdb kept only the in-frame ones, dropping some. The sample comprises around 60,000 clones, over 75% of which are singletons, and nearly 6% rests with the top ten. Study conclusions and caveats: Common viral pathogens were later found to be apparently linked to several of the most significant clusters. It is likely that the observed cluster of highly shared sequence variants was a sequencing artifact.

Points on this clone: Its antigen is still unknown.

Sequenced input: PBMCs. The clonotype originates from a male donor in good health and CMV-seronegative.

CDR3 in DNA: TGTGCCAGCAGCTTAATCTCGCGGAACTCCTACGAGCAGTACTTC. Its protein product is CASSLISRNSYEQYF. The V call is TRBV11-2, the J call TRBJ2-7, with unresolved D. This CDR3 has 15 residues. Germline CDR1 reads SGHAT; CDR2 reads FQNNGV. Between the trimmed V and J ends, which lost 2 bases and 0 bases, there was a span of 11 bases.